This T cell receptor (beta chain) was captured in a study of shared clonotypes between healthy human individuals. Study as a whole: A few men and a couple of women, aged 18 to 49, were donors. Researchers assigned three CD4 naive, three CD4 memory, two CD8 naive and one CD8 memory plate to each donor. Study-level results: The naive CD4 repertoires of a few donors were compared, and approximately 4.5% of clonotypes were shared.

Assay: immunoSEQ multiplex PCR; the TCRdb copy retains only in-frame clones and omits some. Of around 2.1 million clones listed, approximately 94% were seen once; the top ten hold around 0.13%. Division of CD4+ cells produced a CD45RA+ naive subset and a CD45RA-negative memory subset. Germline V gene lookup returns CDR1 SSHAT and CDR2 FNYEAQ (reference sequence). The CDR3 has 17 amino acids. This clone was seen a handful of times. The antigen is unknown. The junction differs from germline at one of its ends, possibly a read error. Input material: naive CD4+ T cells sorted from blood. The subset: CD45RA+ positively selected. The receptor comes from a man aged 18 to 29 in good health. The rearrangement joins TRBV7-7 to TRBJ2-5; TRBD2 agrees at 12 bases. This CDR3 reads CASSLALAGGPQETQYF. The DNA for the CDR3 is TGTGCTAGCAGCTTAGCGCTAGCGGGAGGGCCCCAAGAGACCCAGTACTTC.